The 15 T cell receptor beta chains presented below share a single source sample, sequenced in a study of T cells in women clearing cervical HPV infection. Here immunoSEQ multiplex PCR was the method, and the copy in TCRdb shows in-frame clones only, minus some. The record lists about 14,000 clones, of which the ten most abundant hold under 9%. Input material: blood buffy coat. The receptors were gathered from a woman aged 18 to 75 with a cervical HPV16 infection that either progressed to CIN3+ or cleared (not recorded which).

Points on this clone: The CDR3 end is not reached by the read, which stops 3 residues before it; the germline J gene fills it in. The chain uses TRBV6-4 and TRBJ1-2, with 12 bases identical to TRBD1. This CDR3 is built from 14 residues. From germline, CDR1 is MRHNA and CDR2 SNTAGT. Losses at the gene ends were 4 bases for V and 4 bases for J; bases not matched to a gene: 1. CDR3 protein: CASSGGQGAYGYTF. CDR3 DNA (partial): TGTGCCAGCAGTGGGGGACAGGGGGCCTATGGC.

In the case of this clone: The read is 3 residues too short to cover the CDR3 end, so that end is filled in from the germline J gene. The chain recombines TRBV11-3 with TRBJ2-2, with TRBD1 matching 9 bases. V lost 2 bases and J lost 5; bases outside the gene matches: 3. CDR1 SGHNT and CDR2 YENEEA come from the germline V gene. The CDR3 is 15 amino acids. The CDR3 is CASSLLTGGTGELFF. CDR3 DNA, as far as it was read: TGTGCCAGCAGCTTATTGACAGGGGGGACCGGGGAG.

Note on this clone: The read gets to within 3 residues of the CDR3 end, and the germline J gene fills in the rest. This chain connects TRBV7-9 to TRBJ2-3; 8 positions match TRBD2. Germline V gives CDR1 SEHNR, CDR2 FQNEAQ (reference sequence). The CDR3 loop spans 14 amino acids. The sequenced CDR3 bases are TGTGCCAGCAGCAGGCCGGGACTAGTGGAGACG. Residues: CASSRPGLVET. The CDR3 reads in full as CASSRPGLVETQYF.

The CDR3 loop reads CSATGGAPEAFF. The CDR3 DNA, read in part, is TGCAGTGCTACGGGGGGGGCTCCTGAA. The genes are TRBV20-1 and TRBJ1-1; D is perhaps TRBD1 (6 bases). The read gets to within 3 residues of the CDR3 end, and the germline J gene fills in the rest. CDR1 is DFQATT, CDR2 SNEGSKA, per germline (reference sequence). Trimming removed 4 bases at V and 6 bases at J, with 12 bases between. The CDR3 has 12 residues.

With regard to this clone: The read gets to within 3 residues of the CDR3 end, and the germline J gene fills in the rest. The rearrangement uses TRBV18 and TRBJ2-2; 9 bases line up with TRBD1. The germline V gene has CDR1 KGHSH and CDR2 LQKENI. V shed 0 bases, J shed 7 bases, and the junction held 9 bases outside the gene matches. The CDR3 has 17 residues. CDR3 in amino acids: CASSPPPGQGIYGELFF. CDR3 DNA, as far as it was read: TGTGCCAGCTCACCACCGCCGGGACAGGGCATTTACGGGGAG. Drawing the rest from reference TRBV18 and TRBJ2-2, the complete variable domain is NAGVMQNPRHLVRRRGQEARLRCSPMKGHSHVYWYRQLPEEGLKFMVYLQKENIIDESGMPKERFSAEFPKEGPSILRIQQVVRGDSAAYFCASSPPPGQGIYGELFFGEGSRLTVL.

The part of the CDR3 DNA that was read is TGTGCCAGCAGCCCCCGGGACAGCGTCATGAACACTGAA. Protein sequence: CASSPRDSVMNTE. The entire CDR3 protein reads CASSPRDSVMNTEAFF. The chain employs TRBV7-8 and TRBJ1-1; 7 positions agree with TRBD1. The read ends 3 residues before the CDR3 terminus; that terminus is restored from the germline J gene. The CDR3 spans 16 residues. V was pared by 5 bases and J by 0 bases, with 9 bases of the junction left unmatched. From germline, CDR1 is SGHVS and CDR2 FQNEAQ. Full variable domain (rest looked up from reference TRBV7-8 and TRBJ1-1): GAGVSQSPRYKVAKRGQDVALRCDPISGHVSLFWYQQALGQGPEFLTYFQNEAQLDKSGLPSDRFFAERPEGSVSTLKIQRTQQEDSAVYLCASSPRDSVMNTEAFFGQGTRLTVV.

Comment on this clone: Coverage ceases 3 residues before the CDR3 finishes, and the germline J gene fills in the end. This chain connects TRBV12-3 or TRBV12-4 to TRBJ2-1; 15 bases map to TRBD2. V gave up 2 bases and J gave up 3 bases; unmatched junction bases: 5. The length of the CDR3 is 18 residues. CDR3 DNA (partial): TGTGCCAGCAGTTTACCGGGACTAGCGGGGGGAAACTACAATGAG. It specifies CASSLPGLAGGNYNE. The whole CDR3 sequence reads CASSLPGLAGGNYNEQFF.

This clone registers medium-sized by frequency. The read finishes 3 residues shy of the CDR3 end, and the germline J gene is used to complete it. The rearrangement links TRBV20-1 to TRBJ2-6, with 8 bases lining up with TRBD2. Germline CDR1 DFQATT, CDR2 SNEGSKA (reference sequence). The CDR3 covers 19 residues. J was trimmed by 0 bases and V by 0 bases; bases with no gene match: 10. The covered CDR3 bases are TGCAGTGCTAGAGAGACTCAAAGCGGGAGTCGCTCTGGGGCCAACGTC. Its protein is CSARETQSGSRSGANV. In full, the CDR3 is CSARETQSGSRSGANVLTF.

The CDR3 loop is CASSYFQGQPGELFF. The sequenced part of the CDR3 DNA is TGTGCCAGCAGTTACTTTCAGGGACAACCCGGGGAG. The chain employs TRBV6-2 or TRBV6-3 and TRBJ2-2; possible D gene TRBD1, 6 bases. The CDR3 end is not reached by the read, which stops 3 residues before it; the germline J gene fills it in. Trimming took 1 base from V and 6 from J, leaving 12 bases between them. This CDR3 has 15 amino acids. In germline, CDR1 is MNHEY, CDR2 SVGEGT.

Note on this clone: The read ends 3 residues before the CDR3 terminus; that terminus is restored from the germline J gene. The chain couples TRBV19 to TRBJ2-2, with 7 bases identical to TRBD1. The CDR3 consists of 14 residues. Germline values: CDR1 LNHDA, CDR2 SQIVND (reference sequence). Partial CDR3 DNA: TGTGCCAGTAGTACAAAAGGGGGCGAATCACCG. Amino acids: CASSTKGGESP. The whole CDR3 protein is CASSTKGGESPLFF.

As to this clone: The read falls 3 residues short of the CDR3 end, and the missing part is taken from the germline J gene. This chain links TRBV2 with TRBJ2-2; 7 nucleotides align to TRBD2. Germline V CDR1 and CDR2: SNHLY, FYNNEI. V lost 6 bases to trimming and J lost 6 bases; unmatched junction nucleotides: 10. This CDR3 has 15 amino acids. The DNA read from the CDR3 is TGTGCCAGCAGACGACTCAGCGGGGTCCCCGGGGAG. It is translated as CASRRLSGVPGE. The entire CDR3 sequence reads CASRRLSGVPGELFF.

With regard to this clone: The CDR3 goes on 3 residues after the read ends, and that part is filled in from the germline J gene. The genes are TRBV20-1 and TRBJ2-3; 10 nucleotides align to TRBD2. The CDR3 runs to 14 residues. From germline, CDR1 is DFQATT and CDR2 SNEGSKA (reference sequence). The sequenced part of the CDR3 DNA is TGCAGTGCTACCCCCACTAGCGGGAAAGAGACG. This sequence encodes CSATPTSGKET. The complete CDR3 sequence is CSATPTSGKETQYF.

The CDR3 DNA, read in part, is TGTGCCAGCAGTGAAGACGGCGGGGGGGCTGAGACC. Translated, it gives CASSEDGGGAET. The full CDR3 reads CASSEDGGGAETQYF. The chain employs TRBV6-1 and TRBJ2-5, with 9 bases lining up with TRBD2. The observed sequence ends 3 residues before the CDR3 terminus, with the missing tail filled in from the germline J gene. The V segment lost 1 base and the J segment 5 bases; nucleotides outside the gene matches: 5. Germline V CDR1 and CDR2: MNHNS, SASEGT. The CDR3 covers 15 residues.

A word on this clone: The CDR3 end is not reached by the read, which stops 3 residues before it; the germline J gene fills it in. This sequence joins TRBV4-2 and TRBJ2-5, with 12 positions matching TRBD2. V lost 2 bases to trimming and J lost 5 bases; unmatched junction nucleotides: 6. CDR3 length: 16 amino acids. The germline gives CDR1 LGHNA, CDR2 YNFKEQ. CDR3 sequence: CASSQKGLAGTETQYF. CDR3 DNA (partial): TGTGCCAGCAGCCAAAAAGGACTAGCGGGAACGGAGACC.

Remarks on this clone: The read halts 3 residues ahead of the CDR3 end, with the missing end drawn from the germline J gene. This chain connects TRBV7-8 to TRBJ1-2; D unresolved. In germline, CDR1 is SGHVS, CDR2 FQNEAQ. The CDR3 totals 14 residues. CDR3 bases read: TGTGCCAGCAGCTTAGGTCGTAGCTCCTACGAC. This gives the protein CASSLGRSSYD. The whole CDR3 reads CASSLGRSSYDYTF.